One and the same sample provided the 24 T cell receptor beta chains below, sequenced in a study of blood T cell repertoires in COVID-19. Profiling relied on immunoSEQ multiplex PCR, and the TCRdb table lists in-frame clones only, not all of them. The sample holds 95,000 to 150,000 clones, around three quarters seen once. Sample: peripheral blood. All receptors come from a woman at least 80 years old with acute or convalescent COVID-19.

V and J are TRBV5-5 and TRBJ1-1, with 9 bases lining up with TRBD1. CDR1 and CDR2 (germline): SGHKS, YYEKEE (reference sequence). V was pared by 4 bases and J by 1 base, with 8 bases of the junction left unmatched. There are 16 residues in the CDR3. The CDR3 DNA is TGTGCCAGCAGCCCTGTCCCGGGACAGGGGAACACTGAAGCTTTCTTT. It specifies CASSPVPGQGNTEAFF.

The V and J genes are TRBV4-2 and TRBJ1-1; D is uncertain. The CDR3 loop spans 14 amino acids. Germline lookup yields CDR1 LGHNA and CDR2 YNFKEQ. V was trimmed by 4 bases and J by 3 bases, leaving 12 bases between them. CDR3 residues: CASSLDGGDTEAFF. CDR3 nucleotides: TGTGCCAGCAGCCTTGACGGCGGGGACACTGAAGCTTTCTTT.

This CDR3 reads CASSSRQDGSSGNTIYF. CDR3 nucleotide sequence: TGTGCCAGCAGCTCACGGCAGGATGGATCGTCTGGAAACACCATATATTTT. The chain combines TRBV9 with TRBJ1-3; D call uncertain. The CDR3 sequence is 17 residues long. Per the germline V gene, CDR1 is SGDLS and CDR2 is YYNGEE. Between the trimmed V and J ends, which lost 4 bases and 1 base, there was a span of 18 bases.

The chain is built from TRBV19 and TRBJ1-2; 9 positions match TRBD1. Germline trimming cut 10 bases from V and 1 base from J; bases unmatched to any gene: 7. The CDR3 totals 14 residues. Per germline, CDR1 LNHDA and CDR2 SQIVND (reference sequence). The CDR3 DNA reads TGTGCCACCACAGGGGGCGCGTTTAACTATGGCTACACCTTC. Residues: CATTGGAFNYGYTF. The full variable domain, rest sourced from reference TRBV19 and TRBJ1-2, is DGGITQSPKYLFRKEGQNVTLSCEQNLNHDAMYWYRQDPGQGLRLIYYSQIVNDFQKGDIAEGYSVSREKKESFPLTVTSAQKNPTAFYLCATTGGAFNYGYTFGSGTRLTVV.

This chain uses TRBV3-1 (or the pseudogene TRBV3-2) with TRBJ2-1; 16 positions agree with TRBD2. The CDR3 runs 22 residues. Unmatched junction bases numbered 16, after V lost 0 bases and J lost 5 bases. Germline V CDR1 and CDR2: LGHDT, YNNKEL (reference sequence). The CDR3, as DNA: TGTGCCAGCAGCCAAGATCATCCGGGACTAGCGGGGGGGGGAAACTTAAACAATGAGCAGTTCTTC. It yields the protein CASSQDHPGLAGGGNLNNEQFF.

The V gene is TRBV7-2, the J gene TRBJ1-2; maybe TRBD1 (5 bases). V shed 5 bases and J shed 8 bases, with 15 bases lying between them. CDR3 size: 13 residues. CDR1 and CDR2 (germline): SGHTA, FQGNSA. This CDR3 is CASSPDILGGYTF. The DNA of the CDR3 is TGTGCCAGCAGCCCGGACATTTTGGGCGGCTACACCTTC.

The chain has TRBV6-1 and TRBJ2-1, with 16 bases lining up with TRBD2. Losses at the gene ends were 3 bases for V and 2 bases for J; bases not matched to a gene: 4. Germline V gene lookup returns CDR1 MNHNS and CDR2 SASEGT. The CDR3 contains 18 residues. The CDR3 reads CASSDRGLAGGPYNEQFF. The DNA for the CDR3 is TGTGCCAGCAGTGATAGGGGACTAGCGGGAGGGCCCTACAATGAGCAGTTCTTC.

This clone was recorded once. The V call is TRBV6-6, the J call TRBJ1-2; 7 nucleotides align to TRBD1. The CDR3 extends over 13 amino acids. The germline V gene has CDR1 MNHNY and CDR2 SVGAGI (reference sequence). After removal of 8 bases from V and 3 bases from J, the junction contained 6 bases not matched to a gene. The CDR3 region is CASSTGNDYGYTF. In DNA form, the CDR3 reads TGTGCCAGCTCGACAGGGAACGACTATGGCTACACCTTC.

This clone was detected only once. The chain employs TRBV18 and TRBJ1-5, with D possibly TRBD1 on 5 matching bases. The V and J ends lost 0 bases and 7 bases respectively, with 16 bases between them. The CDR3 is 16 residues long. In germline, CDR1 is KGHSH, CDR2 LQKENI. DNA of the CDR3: TGTGCCAGCTCACCACCCGGCCAGGGAGGTGGCCAGCCCCAGCATTTT. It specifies CASSPPGQGGGQPQHF.

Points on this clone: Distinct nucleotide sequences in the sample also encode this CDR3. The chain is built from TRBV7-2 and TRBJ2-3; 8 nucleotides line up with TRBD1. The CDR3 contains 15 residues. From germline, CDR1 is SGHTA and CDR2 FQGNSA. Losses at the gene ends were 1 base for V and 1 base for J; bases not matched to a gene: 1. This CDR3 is CASSLVGQGTDTQYF. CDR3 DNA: TGTGCCAGCAGCTTAGTGGGACAGGGCACAGATACGCAGTATTTT.

CDR3 nucleotide sequence: TGTGCCAGCACCCCAGGGGCGGTACGTTACGAGCAGTACTTC. Protein sequence: CASTPGAVRYEQYF. The V gene is TRBV9, the J gene TRBJ2-7; the D gene is possibly TRBD1 (6 bases). Per the germline V gene, CDR1 is SGDLS and CDR2 is YYNGEE. The CDR3 consists of 14 residues. Deletions cut 6 bases from V and 4 bases from J, with 17 bases between.

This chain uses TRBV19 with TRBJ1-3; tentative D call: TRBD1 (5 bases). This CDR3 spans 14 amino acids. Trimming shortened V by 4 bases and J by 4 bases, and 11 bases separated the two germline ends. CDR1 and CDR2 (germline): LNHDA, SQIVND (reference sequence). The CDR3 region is CASSTQAAGNTIYF. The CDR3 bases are TGTGCCAGTAGTACACAGGCGGCCGGAAACACCATATATTTT.

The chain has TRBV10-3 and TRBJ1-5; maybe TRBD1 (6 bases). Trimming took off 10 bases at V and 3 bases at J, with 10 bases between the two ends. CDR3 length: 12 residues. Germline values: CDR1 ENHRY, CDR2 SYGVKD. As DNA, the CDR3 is TGTGCCACCCGGACAGACAATCAGCCCCAGCATTTT. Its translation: CATRTDNQPQHF.

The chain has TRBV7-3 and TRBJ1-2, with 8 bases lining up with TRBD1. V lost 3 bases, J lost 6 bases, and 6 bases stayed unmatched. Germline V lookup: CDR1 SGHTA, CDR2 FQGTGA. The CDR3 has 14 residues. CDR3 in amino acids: CASSFLTGVHGYTF. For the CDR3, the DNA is TGTGCCAGCAGCTTCTTGACAGGGGTGCATGGCTACACCTTC.

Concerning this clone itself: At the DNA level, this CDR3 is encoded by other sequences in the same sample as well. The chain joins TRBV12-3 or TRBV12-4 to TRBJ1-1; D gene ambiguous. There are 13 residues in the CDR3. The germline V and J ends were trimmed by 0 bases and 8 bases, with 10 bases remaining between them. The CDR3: CASSLARGTEAFF. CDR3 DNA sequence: TGTGCCAGCAGTTTAGCGCGCGGAACCGAAGCTTTCTTT.

The CDR3 sequence is CATSSRTGDEKLFF. The CDR3, as DNA: TGTGCCACCAGCTCCCGGACAGGGGATGAAAAACTGTTTTTT. The V gene is TRBV25-1, the J gene TRBJ1-4, with 9 bases lining up with TRBD1. The length of the CDR3 is 14 residues. V dropped 10 bases and J dropped 6; count of bases not matched to a gene: 9. Germline V gene data show CDR1 as MGHDK and CDR2 as SYGVNS.

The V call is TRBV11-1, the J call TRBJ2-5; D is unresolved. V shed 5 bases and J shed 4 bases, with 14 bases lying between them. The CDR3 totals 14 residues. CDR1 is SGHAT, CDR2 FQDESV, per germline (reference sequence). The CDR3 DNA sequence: TGTGCCAGCAGCACCCAGGCGCTACGAGAGACCCAGTACTTC. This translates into CASSTQALRETQYF.

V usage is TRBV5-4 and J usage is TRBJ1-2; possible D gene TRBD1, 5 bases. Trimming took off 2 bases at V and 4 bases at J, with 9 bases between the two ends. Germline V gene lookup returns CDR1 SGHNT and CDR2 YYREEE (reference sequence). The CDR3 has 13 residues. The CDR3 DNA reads TGTGCCAGCAGCTTCGCACAGGTCTATGGCTACACCTTC. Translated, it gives CASSFAQVYGYTF.

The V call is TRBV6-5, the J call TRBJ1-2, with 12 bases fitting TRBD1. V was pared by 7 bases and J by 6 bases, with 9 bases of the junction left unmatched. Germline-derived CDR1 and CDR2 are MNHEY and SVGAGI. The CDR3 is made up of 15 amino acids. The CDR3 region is CASTKRGQGADGYTF. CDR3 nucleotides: TGTGCCAGCACTAAGCGGGGACAGGGGGCGGATGGCTACACCTTC.

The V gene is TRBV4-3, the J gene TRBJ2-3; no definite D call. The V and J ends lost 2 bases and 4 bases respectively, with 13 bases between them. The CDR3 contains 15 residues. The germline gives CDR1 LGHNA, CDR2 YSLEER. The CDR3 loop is CASSQNSAVSDTQYF. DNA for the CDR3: TGCGCCAGCAGCCAAAATTCGGCGGTTTCAGATACGCAGTATTTT.

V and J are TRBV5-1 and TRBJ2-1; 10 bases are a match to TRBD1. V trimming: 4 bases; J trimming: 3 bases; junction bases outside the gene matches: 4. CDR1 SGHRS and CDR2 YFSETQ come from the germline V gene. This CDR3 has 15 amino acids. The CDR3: CASSGGTGDYNEQFF. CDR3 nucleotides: TGCGCCAGCAGCGGGGGGACAGGGGACTACAATGAGCAGTTCTTC.

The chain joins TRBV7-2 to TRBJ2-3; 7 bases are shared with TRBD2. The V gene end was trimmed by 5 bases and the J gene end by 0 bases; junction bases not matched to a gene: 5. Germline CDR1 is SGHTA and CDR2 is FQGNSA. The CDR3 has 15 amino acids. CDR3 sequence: CASSPTSASTDTQYF. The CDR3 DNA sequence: TGTGCCAGCAGCCCAACTAGCGCTAGCACAGATACGCAGTATTTT.

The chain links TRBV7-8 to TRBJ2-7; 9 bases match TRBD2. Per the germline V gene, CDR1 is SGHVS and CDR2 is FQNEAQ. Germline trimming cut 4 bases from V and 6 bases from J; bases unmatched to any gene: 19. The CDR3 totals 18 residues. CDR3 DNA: TGTGCCAGCAGCTCCCGGGGGGGGTTAGCGGGAGTTAGTGTCGAGCAGTACTTC. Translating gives CASSSRGGLAGVSVEQYF.

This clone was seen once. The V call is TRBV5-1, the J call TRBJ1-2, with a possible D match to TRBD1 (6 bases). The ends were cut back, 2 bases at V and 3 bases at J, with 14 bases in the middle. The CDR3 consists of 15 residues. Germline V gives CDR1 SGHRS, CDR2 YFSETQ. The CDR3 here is CASSLSQGSHYGYTF. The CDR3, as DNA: TGCGCCAGCAGCTTATCTCAGGGGTCTCACTATGGCTACACCTTC.